The 6 T cell receptor beta chains listed next were all sequenced from one sample in a study of blood T cell repertoires in COVID-19. Only in-frame clones appear in the TCRdb table, and some are missing; sequencing was by immunoSEQ multiplex PCR. The sample lists 100,000 to 150,000 clones; about 80% were seen once. The specimen was PBMCs or T cells enriched from blood (not recorded which). These receptors originate from a man between 35 and 55 years old with acute COVID-19.

The chain links TRBV5-6 to TRBJ2-5; D not certain. Germline CDR1 is SGHDT and CDR2 is YYEEEE. This CDR3 has 13 amino acids. V shed 0 bases and J shed 4 bases, with 7 bases lying between them. CDR3 residues: CASSLGHSETQYF. The CDR3, as DNA: TGTGCCAGCAGCTTGGGTCATTCAGAGACCCAGTACTTC.

This rearrangement joins TRBV5-5 to TRBJ1-5; D may be TRBD1 (6 bases). This CDR3 is 15 amino acids long. V was cut by 4 bases and J by 8 bases, with 19 bases left in between. The germline CDR1 and CDR2 sequences are SGHKS and YYEKEE (reference sequence). The CDR3 protein is CASSLSQGLLEPQHF. CDR3 nucleotides: TGTGCCAGCAGCCTTTCACAGGGTTTATTAGAGCCCCAGCATTTT.

The gene calls are TRBV3-1 (or the pseudogene TRBV3-2) and TRBJ1-4, with D perhaps TRBD1 (5 bases). V lost 7 bases to trimming and J lost 2 bases, with 11 bases between them. From germline, CDR1 is LGHDT and CDR2 YNNKEL (reference sequence). There are 14 residues in the CDR3. For the CDR3, the DNA is TGTGCCAGCACCCTAGGGGCGACTAATGAAAAACTGTTTTTT. Its protein product is CASTLGATNEKLFF.

V and J are TRBV20-1 and TRBJ2-5; no reliable D call. Deletions cut 3 bases from V and 7 bases from J, with 18 bases between. The CDR3 has 14 residues. The germline V gene has CDR1 DFQATT and CDR2 SNEGSKA (reference sequence). In nucleotides, the CDR3 is TGCAGTGCTAGTCACCTAGGTGGATCGGGGACCCAGTACTTC. This encodes CSASHLGGSGTQYF.

The V gene is TRBV2, the J gene TRBJ2-1; 16 bases are a match to TRBD2. The CDR3 extends over 19 amino acids. Germline trimming cut 5 bases from V and 3 bases from J; bases unmatched to any gene: 10. Germline CDR1 is SNHLY and CDR2 is FYNNEI. CDR3 DNA: TGTGCCAGCAGTCCCGGGACTAGCGGGGGGGCGGGCGACTACAATGAGCAGTTCTTC. This translates into CASSPGTSGGAGDYNEQFF. The complete variable domain, with remaining parts taken from reference TRBV2 and TRBJ2-1, reads EPEVTQTPSHQVTQMGQEVILRCVPISNHLYFYWYRQILGQKVEFLVSFYNNEISEKSEIFDDQFSVERPDGSNFTLKIRSTKLEDSAMYFCASSPGTSGGAGDYNEQFFGPGTRLTVL.

The gene calls are TRBV18 and TRBJ1-3, with D possibly being TRBD1 (6 bases). The germline V and J ends were trimmed by 4 bases and 4 bases, with 11 bases remaining between them. The CDR3 is made up of 14 amino acids. Germline-derived CDR1 and CDR2 are KGHSH and LQKENI. The CDR3 bases are TGTGCCAGCTCACGTAGACAGGAGGGAAACACCATATATTTT. Encoded protein: CASSRRQEGNTIYF.